This T cell receptor (beta chain) originates from a study of blood T cell repertoires in COVID-19. Whole-study context: The study drew acute and convalescent COVID-19 samples from the United States, Italy and Spain.

One Seattle source followed patients from active infection through their disease course. With 3 bases clipped from V and 6 bases from J, the junction kept 5 bases outside the gene matches. Germline V gene lookup returns CDR1 PRHDT and CDR2 FYEKMQ (reference sequence). The CDR3 has 14 amino acids. In the authors' workflow: Counts of nucleated cells, estimated from reference gene primer amplification, were obtained. Some clones are missing from TCRdb's copy, which holds only in-frame ones; the method was immunoSEQ multiplex PCR. The V and J calls and the clone size are those of that table, but D and trimming were determined from the DNA. The sample has fewer than 300,000 clones; 90% to 95% are singletons.

The chain recombines TRBV13 with TRBJ2-7; 10 nucleotides match TRBD1. The origin of this receptor is a woman in her twenties or thirties with COVID-19, enrolled during active disease. Source material: peripheral blood. In nucleotides, the CDR3 is TGTGCCAGCAGCTTCAGGGACAGGGGCCCCGAGCAGTACTTC. Its protein product is CASSFRDRGPEQYF.